These 25 T cell receptor beta chains share one sample of origin, sequenced in a study of blood T cell repertoires in COVID-19. Only in-frame clones appear in the TCRdb table, and some are missing; sequencing was by immunoSEQ multiplex PCR. The sample includes around 100,000 clones, around 87% of them seen just once. The sample comprised peripheral blood. The source of these receptors is a woman younger than 45 with acute or convalescent COVID-19.

The chain joins TRBV24-1 to TRBJ2-1; 8 positions agree with TRBD1. Germline lookup yields CDR1 KGHDR and CDR2 SFDVKD. This CDR3 comprises 13 residues. The ends lost 7 bases at V and 8 bases at J; junction bases unmatched: 6. CDR3 DNA: TGTGCCACCAGAGGGACAGGCGGCGATGAGCAGTTCTTC. Protein product: CATRGTGGDEQFF.

The chain is built from TRBV18 and TRBJ1-4; TRBD1 might be the D (5 bases). Trimming took off 4 bases at V and 0 bases at J, with 6 bases between the two ends. This CDR3 spans 14 amino acids. Germline V gene data show CDR1 as KGHSH and CDR2 as LQKENI. CDR3 sequence: CASSRGATNEKLFF. The CDR3 DNA reads TGTGCCAGCTCACGGGGGGCAACTAATGAAAAACTGTTTTTT.

The chain joins TRBV7-9 to TRBJ1-1, with D possibly TRBD1 on 6 matching bases. From germline, CDR1 is SEHNR and CDR2 FQNEAQ (reference sequence). The CDR3 contains 15 residues. The V gene lost 4 bases and the J gene lost 1 base, with 13 bases spanning the gap. The CDR3 here is CASSSWDTQNTEAFF. The CDR3 region has the DNA TGTGCCAGCAGCTCTTGGGACACGCAGAACACTGAAGCTTTCTTT.

As concerns this clone: Other DNA sequences in the same sample also yield this CDR3. This sequence joins TRBV7-3 and TRBJ2-3; 10 bases are a match to TRBD2. V shed 3 bases and J 2 bases; nucleotides not matched to a gene: 2. This CDR3 is 15 amino acids long. Germline CDR1 and CDR2: SGHTA and FQGTGA. The CDR3 bases are TGTGCCAGCAGCTTGGGACTAGCGTACACAGATACGCAGTATTTT. This gives the protein CASSLGLAYTDTQYF.

The genes are TRBV15 and TRBJ2-7; D is possibly TRBD1 (6 bases). The CDR3 spans 16 residues. The V and J ends lost 3 bases and 0 bases respectively, with 15 bases between them. Germline values: CDR1 LNHNV, CDR2 YYDKDF (reference sequence). The CDR3 is CATSRDRDIGSYEQYF. The CDR3, as DNA: TGTGCCACCAGCAGGGACCGGGACATTGGCTCCTACGAGCAGTACTTC. Complete variable domain (other parts from reference TRBV15 and TRBJ2-7): DAMVIQNPRYQVTQFGKPVTLSCSQTLNHNVMYWYQQKSSQAPKLLFHYYDKDFNNEADTPDNFQSRRPNTSFCFLDIRSPGLGDTAMYLCATSRDRDIGSYEQYFGPGTRLTVT.

The chain uses TRBV28 and TRBJ1-1; TRBD1 matches at 7 bases. CDR3 length equals 13 residues. Per germline, CDR1 MDHEN and CDR2 SYDVKM. V lost 6 bases and J lost 11; bases outside the gene matches: 12. CDR3 region: CASSYTGDGRAFF. CDR3 nucleotide sequence: TGTGCCAGCAGCTATACAGGGGACGGGCGCGCTTTCTTT.

V is TRBV5-8 and J is TRBJ2-1; the match to TRBD1 covers 7 bases. The junction had 4 bases not matched to a gene; V was cut back by 4 bases and J by 0 bases. There are 15 residues in the CDR3. Germline V gene data show CDR1 as SGHTS and CDR2 as YDEGEE. The CDR3, as DNA: TGTGCCAGCAGCCAGGACAGGAGCTCCTACAATGAGCAGTTCTTC. Protein: CASSQDRSSYNEQFF.

The chain carries TRBV19 and TRBJ2-1; the D gene is possibly TRBD2 (6 bases). The V end lost 4 bases, the J end lost 7 bases, and 14 bases lay between the germline ends. The germline gives CDR1 LNHDA, CDR2 SQIVND (reference sequence). This CDR3 has 14 residues. CDR3 coding DNA: TGTGCCAGTAGTAGAGTTGGGGGAGGTAATGAGCAGTTCTTC. It specifies CASSRVGGGNEQFF.

The rearrangement uses TRBV9 and TRBJ1-6; D is undetermined. CDR3 length: 14 amino acids. V gave up 4 bases and J gave up 13 bases, with 18 bases separating them. Germline loops: CDR1 SGDLS, CDR2 YYNGEE. The CDR3 nucleotides are TGTGCCAGCAGCCCCCGGTTGGGAGTAAGGCCCCTCCACTTT. This encodes CASSPRLGVRPLHF.

The chain carries TRBV27 and TRBJ2-7, with 7 bases lining up with TRBD1. In germline, CDR1 is MNHEY, CDR2 SMNVEV (reference sequence). Unmatched junction bases numbered 2, after V lost 3 bases and J lost 3 bases. The CDR3 runs 13 residues. The CDR3 loop reads CASSLAGGYEQYF. The CDR3 DNA follows: TGTGCCAGCAGTTTGGCAGGGGGCTACGAGCAGTACTTC.

This clone has more than one count but fewer than ten. The CDR3 nucleotides are TGTGCCAGCAGCCGGAGGGGAACGTATAGCAATCAGCCCCAGCATTTT. It translates to CASSRRGTYSNQPQHF. The chain is built from TRBV5-6 and TRBJ1-5; D is possibly TRBD1 (5 bases). The germline CDR1 and CDR2 sequences are SGHDT and YYEEEE. V shed 4 bases and J shed 0 bases, with 14 bases lying between them. CDR3 length: 16 residues. Looking up the rest from reference TRBV5-6 and TRBJ1-5 gives the full variable domain: DAGVTQSPTHLIKTRGQQVTLRCSPKSGHDTVSWYQQALGQGPQFIFQYYEEEERQRGNFPDRFSGHQFPNYSSELNVNALLLGDSALYLCASSRRGTYSNQPQHFGDGTRLSIL.

This clone has more than one count but fewer than ten. The chain couples TRBV28 to TRBJ1-2, with 7 bases matching TRBD1. Trimming took 6 bases from V and 11 from J; bases not matched to a gene: 12. The CDR3 loop spans 13 amino acids. Germline CDR1 reads MDHEN; CDR2 reads SYDVKM. This CDR3 is CASSTGQLTGYTF. The CDR3 coding sequence is TGTGCCAGCAGCACGGGACAGCTCACAGGGTACACCTTC.

This clone was picked up one time. The chain recombines TRBV7-2 with TRBJ1-1, with 7 bases fitting TRBD1. The CDR3 is 16 amino acids. V shed 6 bases, J shed 8 bases, and the junction held 18 bases outside the gene matches. Germline-derived CDR1 and CDR2 are SGHTA and FQGNSA. Here the CDR3 DNA reads TGTGCCAGCAGGCATAACTACAGGGGACCTCACATGGAAGCTTTCTTT. This sequence encodes CASRHNYRGPHMEAFF.

The chain has TRBV5-1 and TRBJ2-1, with 10 bases matching TRBD2. Germline V gene data show CDR1 as SGHRS and CDR2 as YFSETQ. The junction had 6 bases not matched to a gene; V was cut back by 1 base and J by 14 bases. The CDR3 totals 13 residues. The CDR3, as DNA: TGCGCCAGCAGCTTGACGGGTCTAGCGGGAGAGTTCTTC. It codes for CASSLTGLAGEFF.

J is TRBJ2-1 and V is TRBV4-1; 12 bases match TRBD2. Germline CDR1 and CDR2: MGHRA and YSYEKL. The CDR3 has 17 amino acids. With V trimmed by 1 base and J by 1 base, 2 bases remained unmatched. The CDR3 nucleotides read TGCGCCAGCAGCCAAGTGGGGACTAGCGGGTCCTACAATGAGCAGTTCTTC. This translates into CASSQVGTSGSYNEQFF.

V and J are TRBV11-2 and TRBJ2-3, with 7 bases fitting TRBD1. The CDR3 is 15 amino acids. Germline V gives CDR1 SGHAT, CDR2 FQNNGV. V dropped 1 base and J dropped 3; count of bases not matched to a gene: 4. The CDR3 DNA is TGTGCCAGCAGCTTAGTGGGACAGCCTACAGATACGCAGTATTTT. This gives the protein CASSLVGQPTDTQYF.

In its sample, this clone was seen a few times. The V call is TRBV7-8, the J call TRBJ1-5, with D perhaps matching TRBD1 (6 bases). The CDR3 totals 16 residues. The germline gives CDR1 SGHVS, CDR2 FQNEAQ. V was shortened by 1 base and J by 0 bases, with 10 bases between the two germline ends. CDR3: CASSLVQGHSNQPQHF. The CDR3 nucleotides are TGTGCCAGCAGCTTAGTTCAGGGGCATAGCAATCAGCCCCAGCATTTT.

This clone was seen a few times. This chain uses TRBV9 with TRBJ2-3, with 7 bases fitting TRBD2. After removal of 3 bases from V and 1 base from J, the junction contained 2 bases not matched to a gene. CDR3 length equals 14 residues. Germline V CDR1 and CDR2: SGDLS, YYNGEE. The CDR3 DNA reads as TGTGCCAGCAGCGGCGGGGGAGGCACAGATACGCAGTATTTT. Translated, it gives CASSGGGGTDTQYF.

This sequence joins TRBV28 and TRBJ2-3, with D maybe TRBD2 (7 bases). The CDR3 is 15 amino acids. Trimming removed 2 bases at V and 5 bases at J, with 14 bases between. Germline lookup yields CDR1 MDHEN and CDR2 SYDVKM. Here the CDR3 reads CASSLRGGPVDTQYF. CDR3 DNA sequence: TGTGCCAGCAGTTTAAGGGGGGGGCCGGTAGATACGCAGTATTTT. Together with reference TRBV28 and TRBJ2-3, the CDR3 gives the full variable domain: DVKVTQSSRYLVKRTGEKVFLECVQDMDHENMFWYRQDPGLGLRLIYFSYDVKMKEKGDIPEGYSVSREKKERFSLILESASTNQTSMYLCASSLRGGPVDTQYFGPGTRLTVL.

V is TRBV13 and J is TRBJ1-3, with D unresolved. Germline CDR1 reads PRHDT; CDR2 reads FYEKMQ (reference sequence). This CDR3 contains 15 residues. The ends were cut back, 3 bases at V and 4 bases at J, with 13 bases in the middle. Here the CDR3 DNA reads TGTGCCAGCAGCTTTCGCGGAGTGCAAGGAAACACCATATATTTT. This encodes CASSFRGVQGNTIYF.

J is TRBJ1-1 and V is TRBV12-3 or TRBV12-4, with D maybe TRBD1 (6 bases). This CDR3 contains 12 residues. Trimming left V 5 bases short and J 5 bases short, with 9 bases between. CDR3 sequence (DNA): TGTGCCAGCAGTCCTGGACAGACTGAAGCTTTCTTT. This codes for CASSPGQTEAFF.

This clone was counted only a few times. This chain uses TRBV19 with TRBJ1-5; 7 positions agree with TRBD1. This CDR3 comprises 16 residues. Germline V CDR1 and CDR2: LNHDA, SQIVND (reference sequence). Unmatched junction bases numbered 10, after V lost 5 bases and J lost 3 bases. The CDR3 region has the DNA TGTGCCAGTAGTGCGACCGGGACAGTTCCCAATCAGCCCCAGCATTTT. The encoded protein is CASSATGTVPNQPQHF.

V and J are TRBV7-3 and TRBJ2-1; D is possibly TRBD1 (5 bases). The CDR3 totals 13 residues. Germline CDR1 is SGHTA and CDR2 is FQGTGA. V dropped 3 bases and J dropped 6 bases, with 9 bases sitting between them. The CDR3 DNA reads TGTGCCAGCAGCTTTTCCCAGGGCAATGAGCAGTTCTTC. Translating gives CASSFSQGNEQFF.

The chain couples TRBV2 to TRBJ1-5, with a possible D match to TRBD1 (5 bases). This CDR3 is 15 amino acids long. The germline V gene has CDR1 SNHLY and CDR2 FYNNEI. Trimming took 5 bases from V and 0 from J, leaving 11 bases between them. The CDR3 DNA follows: TGTGCCAGCAGTTCCAGACAGACTAGCAATCAGCCCCAGCATTTT. This translates into CASSSRQTSNQPQHF.

This chain connects TRBV6-5 to TRBJ2-7; D call uncertain. V gave up 2 bases and J gave up 4 bases, with 9 bases separating them. Per germline, CDR1 MNHEY and CDR2 SVGAGI. CDR3 length: 13 amino acids. CDR3 protein: CASSYANKYEQYF. The CDR3 region has the DNA TGTGCCAGCAGTTACGCCAACAAGTACGAGCAGTACTTC.